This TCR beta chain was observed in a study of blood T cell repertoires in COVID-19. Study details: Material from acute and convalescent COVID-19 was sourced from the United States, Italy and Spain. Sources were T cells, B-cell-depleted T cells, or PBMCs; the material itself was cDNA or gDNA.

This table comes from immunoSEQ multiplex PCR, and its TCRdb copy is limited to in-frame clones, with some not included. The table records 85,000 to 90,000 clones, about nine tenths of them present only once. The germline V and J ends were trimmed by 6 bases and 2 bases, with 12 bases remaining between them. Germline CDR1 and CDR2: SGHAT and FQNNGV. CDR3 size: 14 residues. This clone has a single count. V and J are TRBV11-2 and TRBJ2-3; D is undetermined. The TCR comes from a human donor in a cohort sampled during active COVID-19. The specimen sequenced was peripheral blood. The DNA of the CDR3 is TGTGCCAGCAGTACGAACGTGGCCACAGATACGCAGTATTTT. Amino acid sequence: CASSTNVATDTQYF.